The sequence of this TCR beta chain was determined in a study of cytomegalovirus exposure and HLA in healthy donors. A word on this clone: Its antigen is unknown.

The PCR was carried out with 60 Vbeta primers and 13 Jbeta primers. The repertoire was sequenced with immunoSEQ multiplex PCR; TCRdb's copy has only in-frame clones and lacks some. Of around 140,000 clones in the sample, about 75% were seen once. Findings and limits, study-wide: TCR beta chains associated with HLA were, in a later analysis, more clonally expanded than equally common others. The study found most TCR sequences rare, yet found some public TCRs in many donors. Based on reports, TCR beta sequences accurately predicted HLA-A and HLA-B alleles for most subjects.

This CDR3 region has 16 residues. Per germline, CDR1 LGHNA and CDR2 YNFKEQ. V lost 0 bases to trimming and J lost 5 bases; unmatched junction nucleotides: 9. Sequenced input: PBMCs. This TCR was sampled from a woman between 40 and 55 years old in good health and CMV-seronegative. V gene TRBV4-2 combines with J gene TRBJ1-1; 7 bases fit TRBD1. CDR3 in amino acids: CASSQDGRGEYTEAFF. CDR3 bases: TGTGCCAGCAGCCAAGATGGCAGGGGGGAATATACTGAAGCTTTCTTT.